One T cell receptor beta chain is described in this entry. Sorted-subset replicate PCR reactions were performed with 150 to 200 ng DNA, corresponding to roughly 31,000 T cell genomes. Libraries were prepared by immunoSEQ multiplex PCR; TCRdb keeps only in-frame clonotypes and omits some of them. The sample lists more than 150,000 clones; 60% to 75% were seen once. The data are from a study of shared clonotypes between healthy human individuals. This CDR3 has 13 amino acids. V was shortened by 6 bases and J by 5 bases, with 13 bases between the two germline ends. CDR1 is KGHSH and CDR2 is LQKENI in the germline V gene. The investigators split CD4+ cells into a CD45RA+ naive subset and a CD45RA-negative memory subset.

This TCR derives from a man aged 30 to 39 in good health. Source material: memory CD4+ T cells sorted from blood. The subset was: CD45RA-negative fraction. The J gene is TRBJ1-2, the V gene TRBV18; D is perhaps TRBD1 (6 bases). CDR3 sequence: CASSPDSFYGYTF. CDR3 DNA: TGTGCCAGCTCCCCGGACAGTTTTTATGGCTACACCTTC.